Below, 21 T cell receptor beta chains from the same sample are listed, as sequenced in a study of early T cells in non-severe SARS-CoV-2 infection (dated by TCRdb to about 2021). Library prep was done by 5' RACE. Sequencer: NextSeq 500. Starting from the raw public reads, TCRdb applied fastp trimming at Q25, assembled clones with MiXCR and retained in-frame beta chains. Each CDR3 protein appears once, grouped with its most common genes and DNA. The sample table holds tens of thousands of distinct CDR3 sequences, of which more than 10% were seen once. The ten largest account for 3% to 5% of the sample. Material for sequencing was whole blood. These TCRs come from an adult who was a healthcare worker with PCR-confirmed SARS-CoV-2 infection or an uninfected control (not recorded which).

This clonotype is classed as medium-sized. The chain recombines TRBV7-9 with TRBJ2-3, with 7 bases that match TRBD2. The germline V gene has CDR1 SEHNR and CDR2 FQNEAQ (reference sequence). The CDR3 contains 17 residues. V dropped 1 base and J dropped 0; count of bases not matched to a gene: 7. The CDR3 DNA reads as TGTGCCAGCAGCTTAGGGTCTAGCGGTTTTAGCACAGATACGCAGTATTTT. This sequence encodes CASSLGSSGFSTDTQYF.

With respect to this clonotype: At one end, the junction sequence differs from germline, possibly due to a read error. The chain uses TRBV5-1 and TRBJ2-1; a weak D match, TRBD1 (6 bases). CDR3 length equals 15 residues. Germline V gene sequence: CDR1 SGHRS, CDR2 YFSETQ. The DNA for the CDR3 is TGCGCCAGCAAGACGCAGGGGAGCTCCCACAATGAGCAGTTCTTC. Encoded protein: CASKTQGSSHNEQFF.

V and J are TRBV12-3 or TRBV12-4 and TRBJ2-2, with D uncertain. The CDR3 consists of 14 residues. V lost 5 bases, J lost 1 base, and 8 bases lay in between. The CDR3 sequence is CASSRNLNTGELFF. The CDR3 DNA is TGTGCCAGCAGTCGAAACTTGAACACCGGGGAGCTGTTTTTT.

This clonotype is judged medium-sized (0.01 to 0.1%). The V and J genes are TRBV7-6 and TRBJ2-2, with 12 bases that match TRBD2. J lost 0 bases, V lost 5 bases, and 4 bases had no gene match. Per germline, CDR1 SGHVS and CDR2 FNYEAQ. This CDR3 is built from 17 residues. CDR3 nucleotides: TGTGCCAGCAGCCCCTGGACTAGCGGGGCGAACACCGGGGAGCTGTTTTTT. As protein: CASSPWTSGANTGELFF.

This clonotype was picked up many times. The CDR3 sequence is CSVQNGGQPQHF. The CDR3 DNA follows: TGCAGCGTACAGAATGGCGGTCAGCCCCAGCATTTT. The chain joins TRBV29-1 to TRBJ1-5; D ambiguous. This CDR3 region has 12 residues. Germline V gives CDR1 SQVTM, CDR2 ANQGSEA. V lost 6 bases to trimming and J lost 6 bases, with 12 bases between them.

V usage is TRBV20-1 and J usage is TRBJ2-2, with D perhaps assigned TRBD1 or TRBD2 (5 bases each). Germline CDR1 DFQATT, CDR2 SNEGSKA (reference sequence). CDR3 size: 17 residues. With 0 bases removed from V and 3 bases from J, the gap between germline ends came to 17 bases. CDR3 loop: CSAREIGKQEDTGELFF. The CDR3 DNA is TGCAGTGCTAGAGAGATAGGAAAACAGGAGGACACCGGGGAGCTGTTTTTT.

This clonotype occurred many times. The chain recombines TRBV27 with TRBJ2-1; no clear D. V shed 4 bases and J shed 0 bases, with 7 bases lying between them. The CDR3 loop spans 14 amino acids. CDR1 is MNHEY and CDR2 is SMNVEV in the germline V gene (reference sequence). The CDR3: CASSSLSSYNEQFF. CDR3 in DNA: TGTGCCAGCAGTTCACTAAGCTCCTACAATGAGCAGTTCTTC.

This clonotype was detected ten times or more. The chain couples TRBV20-1 to TRBJ2-1; D call uncertain. The ends were cut back, 0 bases at V and 8 bases at J, with 8 bases in the middle. Germline lookup yields CDR1 DFQATT and CDR2 SNEGSKA (reference sequence). CDR3 length: 12 amino acids. The CDR3 here is CSARDYPDEQFF. As DNA, the CDR3 is TGCAGTGCTAGAGATTACCCGGATGAGCAGTTCTTC.

This sequence joins TRBV27 and TRBJ2-6; D is ambiguous. The CDR3 totals 14 residues. The ends were cut back, 6 bases at V and 0 bases at J, with 6 bases in the middle. From germline, CDR1 is MNHEY and CDR2 SMNVEV (reference sequence). CDR3 coding DNA: TGTGCCAGCAGCACCAGCTCTGGGGCCAACGTCCTGACTTTC. Translated, it gives CASSTSSGANVLTF.

This clonotype came up many times. The chain carries TRBV5-1 and TRBJ2-3; tentatively, D is TRBD2 (5 bases). Per germline, CDR1 SGHRS and CDR2 YFSETQ. Trimming removed 0 bases at V and 4 bases at J, with 6 bases between. The CDR3 is 13 residues long. The CDR3 sequence is CASSLERADTQYF. In nucleotides, the CDR3 is TGCGCCAGCAGCTTGGAGAGGGCAGATACGCAGTATTTT.

This clonotype was counted only a few times. V usage is TRBV28 and J usage is TRBJ2-7, with 8 nucleotides matching TRBD2. This CDR3 spans 12 amino acids. Losses at the gene ends were 1 base for V and 9 bases for J; bases not matched to a gene: 2. Germline lookup yields CDR1 MDHEN and CDR2 SYDVKM. CDR3 region: CASSLLAGGQYF. The CDR3 coding sequence is TGTGCCAGCAGTTTATTGGCGGGGGGGCAGTACTTC.

Remarks on this clonotype: One base away lies a much larger clone, so this may be a sequencing read error. The chain combines TRBV6-5 with TRBJ1-5; 9 bases match TRBD1. With V trimmed by 8 bases and J by 5 bases, 4 bases remained unmatched. This CDR3 contains 13 residues. Looked up from germline, CDR1 is MNHEY and CDR2 is SVGAGI. The CDR3 DNA follows: TGTGCCAGCGGGGGGACAGGGCATCAGCCCCAGCATTTT. It encodes CASGGTGHQPQHF.

The V and J genes are TRBV28 and TRBJ1-3; TRBD1 agrees at 11 bases. The junction had 5 bases not matched to a gene; V was cut back by 6 bases and J by 4 bases. The germline V gene encodes CDR1 MDHEN and CDR2 SYDVKM. The CDR3 contains 15 residues. CDR3 sequence (DNA): TGTGCCAGCAGGTTGGACAGGGGGCCAGGAAACACCATATATTTT. Residues: CASRLDRGPGNTIYF.

This clonotype occurred many times. The J gene is TRBJ2-7, the V gene TRBV7-8; D gene uncertain. The germline V and J ends were trimmed by 1 base and 2 bases, with 9 bases remaining between them. From germline, CDR1 is SGHVS and CDR2 FQNEAQ. There are 14 residues in the CDR3. The CDR3 region is CASSLGPTAYEQYF. CDR3 nucleotides: TGTGCCAGCAGCTTAGGGCCCACCGCCTACGAGCAGTACTTC.

The rearrangement joins TRBV20-1 to TRBJ2-3, with TRBD1 matching over 8 bases. The CDR3 totals 15 residues. Losses at the gene ends were 2 bases for V and 5 bases for J; bases not matched to a gene: 9. Germline CDR1 and CDR2: DFQATT and SNEGSKA (reference sequence). The CDR3 here is CSARPRTGPRDTQYF. CDR3 sequence (DNA): TGCAGTGCTAGACCGAGGACAGGGCCTCGAGATACGCAGTATTTT.

In its sample, this clonotype was seen many times. DNA of the CDR3: TGTGCCAGCAGCGCTCTCCCGGGACAGAGCTACGAGCAGTACTTC. It codes for CASSALPGQSYEQYF. The chain is built from TRBV9 and TRBJ2-7, with 7 bases matching TRBD1. V dropped 3 bases and J dropped 3; count of bases not matched to a gene: 9. Germline assignment: CDR1 SGDLS and CDR2 YYNGEE. This CDR3 has 15 amino acids.

This clonotype showed up just a few times. CDR3 sequence reads: CSVESSGRAQYF. CDR3 sequence (DNA): TGCAGCGTTGAATCATCGGGTCGGGCCCAGTACTTC. This chain uses TRBV29-1 with TRBJ2-5; D is undetermined. Germline V lookup: CDR1 SQVTM, CDR2 ANQGSEA. The CDR3 covers 12 residues. V gave up 2 bases and J gave up 9 bases, with 13 bases separating them.

This clonotype was seen more than once but under ten times. CDR3 in DNA: TGTGCCAGCAGCTTAGGGGCCGAACAGACCCAGTACTTC. Protein sequence: CASSLGAEQTQYF. This rearrangement joins TRBV7-3 to TRBJ2-5; possibly TRBD1 for D (5 bases). The length of the CDR3 is 13 residues. Germline V CDR1 and CDR2: SGHTA, FQGTGA. Between the trimmed V and J ends, which lost 2 bases and 6 bases, there was a span of 10 bases.

This clonotype was counted ten times or more. The chain links TRBV6-6 to TRBJ2-1; TRBD1 is a possible D gene (6 bases). The length of the CDR3 is 12 residues. Germline CDR1 and CDR2: MNHNY and SVGAGI (reference sequence). With 7 bases removed from V and 6 bases from J, the gap between germline ends came to 10 bases. The CDR3 region is CASTDRPNEQFF. The CDR3 nucleotides read TGTGCCAGCACGGACAGACCCAATGAGCAGTTCTTC.

This clonotype came up many times. The rearrangement joins TRBV19 to TRBJ1-2, with D unresolved. The V gene's germline CDR1 is LNHDA and CDR2 SQIVND (reference sequence). With 3 bases removed from V and 5 bases from J, the gap between germline ends came to 16 bases. This CDR3 is 15 amino acids long. For the CDR3, the DNA is TGTGCCAGTAGTATCCAGGCCGGCGCTAGGTATGGCTACACCTTC. This gives the protein CASSIQAGARYGYTF.

The chain employs TRBV7-2 and TRBJ2-1, with a tentative D call TRBD1 (6 bases). CDR1 is SGHTA, CDR2 FQGNSA, per germline. CDR3 length: 13 amino acids. Between the trimmed V and J ends, which lost 4 bases and 8 bases, there was a span of 12 bases. CDR3 nucleotides: TGTGCCAGCAGCTCCAAGTGGGGGCATGAGCAGTTCTTC. It is translated as CASSSKWGHEQFF.